This T cell receptor (beta chain) was identified during a study of regulatory T cells in long-lasting Graves disease. The wider study: Under 3 months of antithyroid drugs had been taken by newly diagnosed Graves' patients.

Whole-study results and caveats: Patients whose Graves' disease persisted exhibited lower TCR diversity than those newly diagnosed. Peripheral blood, not thyroid tissue, was the sole material studied. Accuracy was perhaps lowered by the small sample size.

The germline V gene encodes CDR1 SGHDT and CDR2 YYEEEE. The CDR3 spans 14 residues. The V end was cut by 3 bases, the J end by 1 base, with 10 bases between. In regard to this clonotype: Its antigen is unknown.

The time point here: newly diagnosed GD, antithyroid drugs for less than 3 months. RNA isolated from PBMCs was used to make the TCR library. To make TCR beta libraries, researchers used iRepertoire HTBI primers and Arm-PCR of CDR3 regions. TCRdb reprocessed the multiplex PCR reads with MiXCR, giving one entry per CDR3 protein. Altogether 250,000 or so distinct CDR3 sequences are present, 20% to 25% being singletons, with the ten largest covering about 15%. The sequencing here drew on peripheral blood mononuclear cells (PBMCs), taken at new diagnosis, from a patient treated with antithyroid drugs. The chain has TRBV5-6 and TRBJ2-5; no clear D gene. This sequence originates from a female donor with Graves disease. The CDR3 sequence is CASSSPNSQETQYF. CDR3 DNA: TGTGCCAGCAGCTCACCGAACAGCCAAGAGACCCAGTACTTC.